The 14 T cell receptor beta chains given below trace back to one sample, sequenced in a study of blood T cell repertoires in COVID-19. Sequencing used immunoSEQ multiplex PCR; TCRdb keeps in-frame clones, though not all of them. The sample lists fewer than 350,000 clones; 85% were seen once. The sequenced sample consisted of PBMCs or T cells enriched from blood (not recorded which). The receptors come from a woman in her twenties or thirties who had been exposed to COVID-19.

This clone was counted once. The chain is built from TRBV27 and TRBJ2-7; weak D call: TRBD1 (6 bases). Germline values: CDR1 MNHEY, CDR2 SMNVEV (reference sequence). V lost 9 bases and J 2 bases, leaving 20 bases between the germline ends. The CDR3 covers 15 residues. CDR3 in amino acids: CASSPPGVGPYEQYF. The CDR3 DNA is TGTGCCAGTAGCCCCCCAGGGGTGGGTCCCTACGAGCAGTACTTC.

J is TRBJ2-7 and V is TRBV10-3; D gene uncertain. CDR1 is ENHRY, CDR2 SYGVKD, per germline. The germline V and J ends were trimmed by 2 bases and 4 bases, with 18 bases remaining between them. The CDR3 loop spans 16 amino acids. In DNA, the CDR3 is TGTGCCATCAGTGAGCCTCTGGTTCACCCCGGGTACGAGCAGTACTTC. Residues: CAISEPLVHPGYEQYF.

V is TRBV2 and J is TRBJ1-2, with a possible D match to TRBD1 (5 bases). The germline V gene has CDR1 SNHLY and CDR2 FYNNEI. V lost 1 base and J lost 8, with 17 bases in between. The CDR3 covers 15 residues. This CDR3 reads CASSEVRGGTRGYTF. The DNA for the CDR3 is TGTGCCAGCAGTGAAGTGAGGGGCGGGACGCGGGGCTACACCTTC.

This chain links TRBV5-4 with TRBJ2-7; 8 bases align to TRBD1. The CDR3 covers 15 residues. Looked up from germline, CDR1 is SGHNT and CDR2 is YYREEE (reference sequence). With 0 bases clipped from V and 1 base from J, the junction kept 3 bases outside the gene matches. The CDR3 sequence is CASSLVQGASYEQYF. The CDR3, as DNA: TGTGCCAGCAGCTTGGTCCAGGGGGCTTCCTACGAGCAGTACTTC.

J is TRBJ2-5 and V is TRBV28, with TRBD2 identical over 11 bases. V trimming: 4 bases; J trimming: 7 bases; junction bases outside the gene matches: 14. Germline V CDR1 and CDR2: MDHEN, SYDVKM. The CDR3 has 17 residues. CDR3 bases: TGTGCCAGCAGTTACCTACTAGCGGGGGTGAGAAGTATGACCCAGTACTTC. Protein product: CASSYLLAGVRSMTQYF.

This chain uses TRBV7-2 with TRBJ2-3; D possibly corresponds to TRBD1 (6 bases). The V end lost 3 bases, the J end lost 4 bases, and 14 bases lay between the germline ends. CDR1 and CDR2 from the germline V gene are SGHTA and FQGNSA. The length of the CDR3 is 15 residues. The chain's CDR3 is CASSFTTDRPDTQYF. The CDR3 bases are TGTGCCAGCAGCTTTACCACGGACAGACCAGATACGCAGTATTTT.

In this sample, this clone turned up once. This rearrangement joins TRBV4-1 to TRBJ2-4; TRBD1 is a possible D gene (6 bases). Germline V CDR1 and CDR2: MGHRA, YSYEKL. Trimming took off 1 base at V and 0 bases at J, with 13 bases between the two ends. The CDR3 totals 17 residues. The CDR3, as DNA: TGCGCCAGCAGCCAAGCCAGGGGAGAGATAGCCAAAAACATTCAGTACTTC. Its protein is CASSQARGEIAKNIQYF.

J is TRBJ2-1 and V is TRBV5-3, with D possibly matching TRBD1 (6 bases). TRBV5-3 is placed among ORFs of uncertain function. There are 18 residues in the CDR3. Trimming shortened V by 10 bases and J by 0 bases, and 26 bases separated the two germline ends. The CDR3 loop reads CAAHRGQLNRPSYNEQFF. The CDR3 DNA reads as TGTGCCGCTCACCGTGGACAGCTTAACCGACCCTCCTACAATGAGCAGTTCTTC.

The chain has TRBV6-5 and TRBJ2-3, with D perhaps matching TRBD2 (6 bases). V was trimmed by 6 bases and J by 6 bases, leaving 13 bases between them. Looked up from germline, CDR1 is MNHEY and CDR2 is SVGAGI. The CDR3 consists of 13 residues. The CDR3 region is CASRYLGGDTQYF. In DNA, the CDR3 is TGTGCCAGCAGGTACCTCGGAGGGGATACGCAGTATTTT.

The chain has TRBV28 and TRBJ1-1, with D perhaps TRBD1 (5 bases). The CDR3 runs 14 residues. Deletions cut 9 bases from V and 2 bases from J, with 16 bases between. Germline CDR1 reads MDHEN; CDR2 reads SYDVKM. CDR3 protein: CARGGRGINTEAFF. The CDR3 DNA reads TGTGCCAGGGGGGGGAGAGGGATCAACACTGAAGCTTTCTTT.

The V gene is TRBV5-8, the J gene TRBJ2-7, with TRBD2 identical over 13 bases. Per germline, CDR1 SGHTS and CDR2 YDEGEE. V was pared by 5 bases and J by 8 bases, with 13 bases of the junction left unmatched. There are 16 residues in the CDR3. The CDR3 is CASRSSTSGGAWKQYF. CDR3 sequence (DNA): TGTGCCAGCAGGAGTTCTACTAGCGGGGGGGCGTGGAAGCAGTACTTC.

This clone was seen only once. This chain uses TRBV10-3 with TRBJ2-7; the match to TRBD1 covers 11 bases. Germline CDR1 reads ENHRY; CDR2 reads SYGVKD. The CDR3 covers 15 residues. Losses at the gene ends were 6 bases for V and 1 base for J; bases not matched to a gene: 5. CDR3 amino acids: CAISNRDRGSYEQYF. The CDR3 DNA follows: TGTGCCATCAGCAACCGGGACAGGGGGTCCTACGAGCAGTACTTC.

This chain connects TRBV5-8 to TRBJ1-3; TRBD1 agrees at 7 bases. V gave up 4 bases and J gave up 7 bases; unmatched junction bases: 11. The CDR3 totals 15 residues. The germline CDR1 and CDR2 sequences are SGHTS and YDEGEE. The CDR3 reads CASSLRRDRANTIYF. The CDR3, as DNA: TGTGCCAGCAGCCTAAGACGCGACAGGGCGAACACCATATATTTT.

CDR3 in amino acids: CASSKSGLRGTGELFF. In nucleotides, the CDR3 is TGTGCCAGCAGCAAAAGCGGGTTAAGAGGGACCGGGGAGCTGTTTTTT. The chain recombines TRBV7-3 with TRBJ2-2; a weak D match, TRBD2 (6 bases). Germline loops: CDR1 SGHTA, CDR2 FQGTGA. Trimming left V 5 bases short and J 5 bases short, with 18 bases between. The CDR3 is 16 residues long.